This T cell receptor beta chain was observed in a study of blood T cell repertoires in COVID-19. Study information: Whether acute or convalescent, the COVID-19 samples came from the United States, Italy and Spain. The analysed material was cDNA or gDNA that came from T cells, B-cell-depleted T cells, or PBMCs.

This CDR3 contains 14 residues. Germline V gene data show CDR1 as MNHEY and CDR2 as SVGAGI. The ends were cut back, 6 bases at V and 2 bases at J, with 12 bases in the middle. Per the study methods: It was from reference gene primer amplification that nucleated cell counts were estimated. Measured with immunoSEQ multiplex PCR; TCRdb has only the in-frame clones, and not every one. The D gene and trimming were derived from the DNA, and the V and J assignments and clone size from that table. The sample has almost 250,000 clones; about 82% are singletons. Participants' reported clinical history set cohort assignment.

The sample was PBMCs or T cells enriched from blood (not recorded which). The V gene is TRBV6-5, the J gene TRBJ2-3; the D gene is possibly TRBD1 (6 bases). The receptor was derived from a woman aged 50 to 65 with acute COVID-19. The CDR3 here is CASRQGQNTDTQYF. CDR3 sequence (DNA): TGTGCCAGCAGACAAGGACAGAACACAGATACGCAGTATTTT.